This paragraph reports one T cell receptor (beta chain). Its antigen is not yet known. No much larger clonotype is one base removed from it; base qualities were not supplied. The CDR3, cysteine through phenylalanine, is 13 amino acids long. The DNA shown is the 39-base CDR3, in frame from base 1. Trimming leaves V shorter by 3 bases and J shorter by 5 bases, with the junction holding 3 bases beyond the gene matches. For CDR1 and CDR2, the germline V gene lists SGHRS and YFSETQ. This specimen belongs to a study of control samples from healthy donors and cancer patients (dated by TCRdb to about 2020). The receptor library was made with the immunoSEQ multiplex PCR assay. The table was pulled from immuneACCESS by TCRdb, which kept in-frame rearrangements only. Such tables lose some clones; where checked, under half of the loss comes from unresolved V genes, and the rest has no known cause. The sample profile shows around 74,000 clones; approximately 92% of them were found once. The ten biggest clones cover 5.8% of the sample.

The sequence links TRBV5-1 to TRBJ2-5; a stretch of 8 junction bases matches TRBD1. Sequences were obtained from blood. The TCR originated in an older woman in good health. The sequenced DNA is TGCGCCAGCAGCTCGACAGGGGTGGAGACCCAGTACTTC. Its product reads: CASSSTGVETQYF.